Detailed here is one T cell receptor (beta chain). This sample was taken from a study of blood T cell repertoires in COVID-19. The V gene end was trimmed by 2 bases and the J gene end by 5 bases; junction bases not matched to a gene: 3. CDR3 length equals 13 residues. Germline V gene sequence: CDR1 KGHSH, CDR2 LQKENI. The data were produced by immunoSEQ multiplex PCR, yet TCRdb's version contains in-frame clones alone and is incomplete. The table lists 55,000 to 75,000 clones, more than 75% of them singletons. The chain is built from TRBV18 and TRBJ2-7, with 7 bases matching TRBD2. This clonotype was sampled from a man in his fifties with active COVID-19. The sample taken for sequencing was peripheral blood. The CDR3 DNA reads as TGTGCCAGCTCACCAGAAGCGGGGCACGAGCAGTACTTC. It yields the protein CASSPEAGHEQYF.